This T cell receptor beta chain is drawn from a study of cytomegalovirus exposure and HLA in healthy donors. Study results and limitations: Excluded were some V segments that proved indistinguishable, including TRBV6-2 and TRBV6-3. In a later analysis, a missense DCLRE1C variant was linked to TCR beta V- and J-gene trimming. Cytomegalovirus status, reportedly, was diagnosed with high specificity and sensitivity by the classifier.

Unrecorded immune exposure was likely among donors, who were nominally healthy when sampled. Trimming removed 1 base from V and 4 bases from J; junction bases left unmatched: 3. The CDR3 spans 14 residues. Germline V lookup: CDR1 GTSNPN, CDR2 SVGIG (reference sequence). The PCR made use of 60 Vbeta and 13 Jbeta primers. The table came from immunoSEQ multiplex PCR; TCRdb's copy has only in-frame clones and leaves some out. The sample totals more than 95,000 clones. With regard to this clone: What it binds is not known.

V gene TRBV30 combines with J gene TRBJ2-7; TRBD1 matches 11 bases. The source is a young man in good health and CMV-seronegative. Material: PBMCs. DNA of the CDR3: TGTGCCTGGAGTGCGGGACAGGGGGGGTACGAGCAGTACTTC. Encoded protein: CAWSAGQGGYEQYF.